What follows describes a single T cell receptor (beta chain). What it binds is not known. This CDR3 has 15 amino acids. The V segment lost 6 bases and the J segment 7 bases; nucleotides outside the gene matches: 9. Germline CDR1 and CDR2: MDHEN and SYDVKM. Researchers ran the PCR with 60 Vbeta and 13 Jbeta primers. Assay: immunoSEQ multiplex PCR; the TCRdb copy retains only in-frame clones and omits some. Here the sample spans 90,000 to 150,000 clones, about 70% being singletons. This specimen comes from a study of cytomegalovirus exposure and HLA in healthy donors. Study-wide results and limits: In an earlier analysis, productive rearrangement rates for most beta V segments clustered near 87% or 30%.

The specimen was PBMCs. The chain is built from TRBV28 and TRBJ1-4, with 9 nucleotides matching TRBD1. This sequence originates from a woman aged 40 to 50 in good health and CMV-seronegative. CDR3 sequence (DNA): TGTGCCAGCAGGGGGACGACAGGGGGAAGTGAAAAACTGTTTTTT. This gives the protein CASRGTTGGSEKLFF. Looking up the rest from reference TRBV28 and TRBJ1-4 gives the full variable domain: DVKVTQSSRYLVKRTGEKVFLECVQDMDHENMFWYRQDPGLGLRLIYFSYDVKMKEKGDIPEGYSVSREKKERFSLILESASTNQTSMYLCASRGTTGGSEKLFFGSGTQLSVL.